The entry that follows covers one T cell receptor beta chain sequence. The antigen is undetermined. This sample is part of a study of vaccination and CD4 T cells after COVID-19. Overall study: Median time from COVID diagnosis to post-COVID sampling was 101 days (35 to 161). Study-wide results and caveats: Among those convalescent, a median around 86% of reactive clones emerged solely post-vaccination.

CD4+ T cells that had been cultured provided DNA sequenced with the Oncomine TCR Beta short-read assay. Cultures of CD4+ T cells served as the source for extracting genomic DNA. TCRdb re-derived calls from the PCR reads in MiXCR, one entry per CDR3 protein. This repertoire shows some 15,000 distinct CDR3 sequences, approximately 39% found once; its top ten account for approximately 5.6%. Germline CDR1 and CDR2: SGHTA and FQGTGA. CDR3 size: 15 residues. With V trimmed by 5 bases and J by 1 base, 6 bases remained unmatched. Treatment meaning: approximately 9-day PBMC culture with coronavirus spike peptide pools or control peptides (ViraFEST assay). Every well contained 1.5 million to 2.5 million PBMCs, which were grown with 9.5 to 10 IU/ml IL-2 and 10 ug/ml peptide pools.

This TCR derives from a human donor who had recovered from COVID-19. The chain joins TRBV7-3 to TRBJ2-3; TRBD1 aligns across 7 bases. The material was CD4+ T cells from blood, cultured in vitro, obtained before SARS-CoV-2 vaccination. DNA of the CDR3: TGTGCCAGCAGCCCCGGACAGGCGGGCACAGATACGCAGTATTTT. It encodes CASSPGQAGTDTQYF. Full variable domain (missing parts from reference TRBV7-3 and TRBJ2-3): GAGVSQTPSNKVTEKGKYVELRCDPISGHTALYWYRQSLGQGPEFLIYFQGTGAADDSGLPNDRFFAVRPEGSVSTLKIQRTERGDSAVYLCASSPGQAGTDTQYFGPGTRLTVL.